The clone carrying this T cell receptor beta chain was picked up many times. Its specificity is unknown. TCRdb re-called the multiplex PCR reads with MiXCR, one entry per CDR3 protein. The sample yields approximately 180,000 distinct CDR3 sequences, 25% to 40% seen once. After removal of 2 bases from V and 7 bases from J, the junction contained 5 bases not matched to a gene. Germline V gives CDR1 SGDLS, CDR2 YYNGEE. This CDR3 region has 15 residues. The data are from a study of breast tumors, draining lymph nodes, adjacent tissues. General observations from the study: The data were judged consistent with most tumor T cells coming from lymph node and expanding in tumor. Compared with basal-like, luminal-like tumors shared significantly more repertoire with nontumor tissue. Tumors had less TCR diversity than lymph nodes, more than nontumor tissue.

Axillary draining lymph nodes of breast cancer patients supplied the node samples. The sequence derives from a female donor with breast cancer. Some clones in this sample may be carry-over from other donors' samples. Sequenced input: axillary lymph node tissue. This chain connects TRBV9 to TRBJ1-6; 8 nucleotides align to TRBD1. In DNA form, the CDR3 reads TGTGCCAGCAGCGTCATGGACAGGGCAAATTCACCCCTCCACTTT. This translates into CASSVMDRANSPLHF.